Listed below are T cell receptor beta chains from one sample, sequenced in a study of blood T cells in healthy people across ages. TCRdb processed the 5' RACE reads anew with MiXCR; each CDR3 protein has one entry. In the table there are around 1,500,000 distinct CDR3 sequences, about 43% of which are singletons. Input material: blood. These receptors all come from a woman under 30 in good health. The CDR3 runs from the conserved cysteine through the conserved F or W. D genes are given only for firm matches. Rows give clone size only sometimes, using once, few, many, or a class for an expanded clone.

j_gene,d_gene,abundance,v_gene,CDR3aa,CDR3nt
TRBJ2-1,-,-,TRBV18,CASSRGTPNEQFF,TGTGCCAGCTCTCGGGGGACTCCCAATGAGCAGTTCTTC
TRBJ2-7,-,few,TRBV6-6,CASSQPGRGYEQYF,TGTGCCAGCAGTCAGCCCGGTCGGGGTTACGAGCAGTACTTC
TRBJ1-2,-,few,TRBV9,CASRMGFGYTF,TGTGCCAGCAGGATGGGCTTTGGCTACACCTTC
TRBJ1-1,-,-,TRBV20-1,CSAKYMNTEAFF,TGCAGTGCTAAATACATGAACACTGAAGCTTTCTTT
TRBJ2-3,TRBD2,-,TRBV7-6,CASSYRLAGGMGADTQYF,TGTGCCAGCAGCTACCGACTAGCGGGAGGAATGGGTGCAGATACGCAGTATTTT
TRBJ2-3,-,-,TRBV3-1,CASSQGQRKQYF,TGTGCCAGCAGCCAAGGACAACGAAAGCAGTATTTT
TRBJ2-3,TRBD2,-,TRBV20-1,CSGPAGGDTQYF,TGCAGTGGGCCAGCGGGGGGAGATACGCAGTATTTT
TRBJ2-1,-,-,TRBV6-5,CASSDAALNEQFF,TGTGCCAGCAGTGACGCAGCTCTCAATGAGCAGTTCTTC
TRBJ1-6,-,-,TRBV7-2,CASSLWQGSPLHF,TGTGCCAGCAGCTTATGGCAAGGTTCACCCCTCCACTTT
TRBJ2-7,TRBD1,few,TRBV7-2,CASSFPWGQLIYEQYF,TGTGCCAGCAGCTTTCCCTGGGGACAGTTAATTTACGAGCAGTACTTC
TRBJ2-7,-,-,TRBV5-6,CASSPRQKSSYEQYF,TGTGCCAGCAGCCCTCGACAGAAAAGCTCCTACGAGCAGTACTTC
TRBJ2-1,TRBD2,-,TRBV6-2/TRBV6-3,CASSSGLAGGIWEQFF,TGTGCCAGCAGTTCGGGACTAGCGGGGGGGATCTGGGAGCAGTTCTTC
TRBJ1-2,TRBD1,few,TRBV5-6,CASSPPWDRGSLAYGYTF,TGTGCCAGCAGCCCGCCGTGGGACAGGGGATCTCTCGCCTATGGCTACACCTTC
TRBJ2-1,-,few,TRBV12-3/TRBV12-4,CASSSQPGYNEQFF,TGTGCCAGCAGTTCTCAACCGGGATACAATGAGCAGTTCTTC
TRBJ1-2,TRBD1,many,TRBV5-5,CASSLAGQAEGYTF,TGTGCCAGCAGCTTGGCGGGACAGGCCGAAGGCTACACCTTC
TRBJ2-7,TRBD2,-,TRBV2,CASAGLAGGSSYNEQYF,TGTGCCAGTGCGGGACTAGCGGGTGGAAGCTCCTACAATGAGCAGTACTTC
TRBJ2-2,TRBD2,-,TRBV5-6,CASSLPPGRSGSARTGELFF,TGTGCCAGCAGCTTGCCCCCCGGTCGGAGCGGGAGCGCCAGGACCGGGGAGCTGTTTTTT
TRBJ2-4,TRBD2,-,TRBV20-1,CSARGAGGRNIQYF,TGCAGTGCTAGAGGGGCGGGGGGAAGAAACATTCAGTACTTC
TRBJ2-7,-,-,TRBV30,CAWSGGSTYEQYF,TGTGCCTGGAGTGGAGGGAGCACATACGAGCAGTACTTC
TRBJ2-5,-,few,TRBV6-6,CASSTVSSRETQYF,TGTGCCAGCAGTACCGTCTCTAGCCGAGAGACCCAGTACTTC
TRBJ2-1,TRBD2,-,TRBV11-2,CASTWTRMIGDEQFF,TGTGCCAGCACCTGGACTAGGATGATAGGAGATGAGCAGTTCTTC
TRBJ1-5,-,few,TRBV4-1,CASSQDPVNQPQHF,TGTGCCAGCAGCCAAGATCCTGTCAATCAGCCCCAGCATTTT
TRBJ2-1,-,many,TRBV7-2,CASSLARPGVNEQFF,TGTGCCAGCAGCTTAGCGCGACCAGGAGTTAATGAGCAGTTCTTC
TRBJ1-1,-,-,TRBV20-1,CSARDPGAPRNTEAFF,TGCAGTGCTAGAGATCCGGGGGCCCCAAGAAACACTGAAGCTTTCTTT
TRBJ2-3,TRBD2,few,TRBV6-2/TRBV6-3,CASSYPKGLAYSGDTQYF,TGTGCCAGCAGTTACCCCAAAGGACTAGCATACAGTGGAGATACGCAGTATTTT
TRBJ2-3,-,few,TRBV14,CASSQELRTSTDTQYF,TGTGCCAGCAGCCAAGAATTGAGGACTAGCACAGATACGCAGTATTTT
TRBJ2-3,-,-,TRBV7-9,CAGSGRGPDTQYF,TGTGCCGGCAGCGGGCGGGGGCCAGATACGCAGTATTTT